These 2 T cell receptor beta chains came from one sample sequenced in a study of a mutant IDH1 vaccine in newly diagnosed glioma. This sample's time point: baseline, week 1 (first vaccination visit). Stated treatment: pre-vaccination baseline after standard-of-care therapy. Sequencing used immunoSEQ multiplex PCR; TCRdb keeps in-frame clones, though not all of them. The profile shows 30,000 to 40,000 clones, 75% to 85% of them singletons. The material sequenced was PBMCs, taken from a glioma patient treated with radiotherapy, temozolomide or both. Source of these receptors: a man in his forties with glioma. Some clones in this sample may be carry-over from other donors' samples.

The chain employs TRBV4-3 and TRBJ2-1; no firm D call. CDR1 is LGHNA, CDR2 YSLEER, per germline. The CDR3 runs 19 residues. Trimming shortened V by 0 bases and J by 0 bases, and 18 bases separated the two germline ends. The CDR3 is CASSQDSDLFPSSYNEQFF. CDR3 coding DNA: TGCGCCAGCAGCCAAGACTCAGACCTATTCCCGAGCTCCTACAATGAGCAGTTCTTC.

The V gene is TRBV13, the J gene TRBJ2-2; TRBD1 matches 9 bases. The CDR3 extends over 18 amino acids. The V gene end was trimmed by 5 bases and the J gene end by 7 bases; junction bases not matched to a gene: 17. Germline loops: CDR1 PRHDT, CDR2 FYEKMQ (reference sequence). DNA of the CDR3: TGTGCCAGCAGCGCTCTCAGCTTCGGACAGGGGACGGGCGGGGAGCTGTTTTTT. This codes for CASSALSFGQGTGGELFF.